One and the same sample provided the 18 T cell receptor beta chains below, sequenced in a study of T cells in Graves' hyperthyroidism and ophthalmopathy. TCR beta CDR3 sequences were amplified from RNA transcripts. The HTBI primer set served for first-round RT-PCR of the TCR CDR3. TCRdb re-called the multiplex PCR reads through MiXCR, storing one row per CDR3 protein. The sample shows some 560,000 distinct CDR3 sequences, around 16% of them seen only once. The sample consisted of blood. The receptor source for this set is a woman in her 30s with Graves' hyperthyroidism.

There are a few counts of this clonotype. J is TRBJ1-4 and V is TRBV18, with D hard to call. Trimming pared 3 bases from V and 6 bases from J, leaving 8 bases between. Germline CDR1 and CDR2: KGHSH and LQKENI. The CDR3 runs to 13 residues. Here the CDR3 reads CASSPGIYEKLFF. Here the CDR3 DNA reads TGTGCCAGCTCACCTGGGATTTATGAAAAACTGTTTTTT. Based on the CDR3 plus reference TRBV18 and TRBJ1-4, the full variable domain is NAGVMQNPRHLVRRRGQEARLRCSPMKGHSHVYWYRQLPEEGLKFMVYLQKENIIDESGMPKERFSAEFPKEGPSILRIQQVVRGDSAAYFCASSPGIYEKLFFGSGTQLSVL.

This clonotype was picked up many times. The J gene is TRBJ1-2, the V gene TRBV6-1; a weak D match, TRBD1 (5 bases). Germline CDR1 is MNHNS and CDR2 is SASEGT. This CDR3 contains 14 residues. V lost 7 bases and J 3 bases, leaving 15 bases between the germline ends. CDR3 sequence (DNA): TGTGCCAGCACCTCCACCCAGGGTCACTATGGCTACACCTTC. Protein product: CASTSTQGHYGYTF.

This clonotype was found many times. The chain carries TRBV14 and TRBJ2-5, with D perhaps being TRBD1 or TRBD2 (5 bases each). This CDR3 region has 12 residues. Trimming pared 0 bases from V and 13 bases from J, leaving 12 bases between. Per germline, CDR1 SGHDN and CDR2 FVKESK. DNA for the CDR3: TGTGCCAGCAGCCAAGATCCGGGACGGTGGTACTTC. It codes for CASSQDPGRWYF. Filled out from reference TRBV14 and TRBJ2-5, the complete variable domain reads EAGVTQFPSHSVIEKGQTVTLRCDPISGHDNLYWYRRVMGKEIKFLLHFVKESKQDESGMPNNRFLAERTGGTYSTLKVQPAELEDSGVYFCASSQDPGRWYFGPGTRLLVL.

J is TRBJ2-1 and V is TRBV7-3; D is ambiguous. The V end lost 8 bases, the J end lost 3 bases, and 11 bases lay between the germline ends. Germline V CDR1 and CDR2: SGHTA, FQGTGA. The CDR3 length is 13 residues. The CDR3 here is CASQDNGYNEQFF. For the CDR3, the DNA is TGTGCCAGCCAGGATAACGGCTACAATGAGCAGTTCTTC. The full variable domain, completed using reference TRBV7-3 and TRBJ2-1, is GAGVSQTPSNKVTEKGKYVELRCDPISGHTALYWYRQSLGQGPEFLIYFQGTGAADDSGLPNDRFFAVRPEGSVSTLKIQRTERGDSAVYLCASQDNGYNEQFFGPGTRLTVL.

With respect to this clonotype: A much larger clone lies a single base off, so this may be a read error. The DNA for the CDR3 is TGTGCCAGCATCAGACTGACTAGCGGAGGCACAGATACGCAGTATTTT. As protein: CASIRLTSGGTDTQYF. The chain links TRBV7-9 to TRBJ2-3; 9 bases fit TRBD2. V lost 7 bases to trimming and J lost 1 base; unmatched junction nucleotides: 9. The CDR3 is 16 amino acids. Germline V CDR1 and CDR2: SEHNR, FQNEAQ (reference sequence).

This chain joins TRBV11-2 and TRBJ2-7, with D possibly TRBD1 on 6 matching bases. V was cut by 4 bases and J by 0 bases, with 10 bases left in between. The CDR3 extends over 14 amino acids. Per germline, CDR1 SGHAT and CDR2 FQNNGV. Written as DNA, the CDR3 is TGTGCCAGCAGCTACCAGACAGGCTCCTACGAGCAGTACTTC. It is translated as CASSYQTGSYEQYF.

This clonotype appeared many times. This chain uses TRBV28 with TRBJ2-7, with D perhaps matching TRBD1 (6 bases). Trimming cost V 6 bases and J 6 bases, with 9 bases left between them. Germline V gene lookup returns CDR1 MDHEN and CDR2 SYDVKM. The CDR3 is 11 amino acids. CDR3 residues: CASSLDSEQYF. In DNA, the CDR3 is TGTGCCAGCAGCCTGGACAGCGAGCAGTACTTC.

The chain couples TRBV3-1 to TRBJ1-3; D remains unclear. CDR1 is LGHDT and CDR2 is YNNKEL in the germline V gene (reference sequence). V lost 1 base and J 4 bases, leaving 11 bases between the germline ends. There are 15 residues in the CDR3. CDR3 in amino acids: CASSQVMGYGNTIYF. The CDR3 DNA is TGTGCCAGCAGCCAAGTTATGGGATACGGAAACACCATATATTTT.

The rearrangement links TRBV12-5 to TRBJ1-3, with a possible D match to TRBD1 (5 bases). The CDR3 loop spans 16 amino acids. Between the trimmed V and J ends, which lost 1 base and 5 bases, there was a span of 15 bases. The germline CDR1 and CDR2 sequences are LGHNT and FRNRAP. The CDR3 DNA reads as TGTGCTAGTGGTTTGGGCGAGGGGCTCAGTAGAAACACCATATATTTT. Its translation is CASGLGEGLSRNTIYF.

In its sample, this clonotype was seen many times. The chain has TRBV3-1 and TRBJ1-6, with 9 bases identical to TRBD1. The V and J ends lost 3 bases and 9 bases, in that order; junction bases with no gene match: 3. Germline CDR1 and CDR2: LGHDT and YNNKEL (reference sequence). The CDR3 runs 14 residues. CDR3 in amino acids: CASSHPGQGSPLHF. The CDR3 region has the DNA TGTGCCAGCAGCCACCCGGGACAGGGTTCACCCCTCCACTTT.

On this clonotype: One end of the junction fails to match germline, which may point to a read error. V is TRBV20-1 and J is TRBJ2-7; D perhaps matches TRBD2 (6 bases). The CDR3 consists of 13 residues. The germline V gene encodes CDR1 DFQATT and CDR2 SNEGSKA (reference sequence). Here the CDR3 reads CSASPRDYYGQYF. The CDR3 DNA reads as TGCAGTGCTAGTCCGCGGGATTATTACGGGCAGTACTTC.

The chain joins TRBV27 to TRBJ2-2; D tentatively reads TRBD1 or TRBD2 (5 bases each). Germline CDR1 is MNHEY and CDR2 is SMNVEV (reference sequence). CDR3 length: 15 amino acids. Deletions cut 7 bases from V and 3 bases from J, with 15 bases between. DNA for the CDR3: TGTGCCAGCACCACCGGGACGGAGGACACCGGGGAGCTGTTTTTT. Amino acids: CASTTGTEDTGELFF.

The chain links TRBV7-9 to TRBJ2-1; D is uncertain. Looked up from germline, CDR1 is SEHNR and CDR2 is FQNEAQ (reference sequence). CDR3 length equals 10 residues. The CDR3 DNA is TGTGAGGAGTCTAACAATGAGCAGTTCTTC. Protein product: CEESNNEQFF.

This clonotype has at least ten counts. This sequence joins TRBV7-2 and TRBJ1-5, with D hard to call. The CDR3 spans 13 residues. CDR1 SGHTA and CDR2 FQGNSA come from the germline V gene. With 2 bases removed from V and 5 bases from J, the gap between germline ends came to 7 bases. CDR3 sequence (DNA): TGTGCCAGCAGCTTACAACTAGATCAGCCCCAGCATTTT. It yields the protein CASSLQLDQPQHF.

This chain links TRBV25-1 with TRBJ2-3; a possible D gene is TRBD2 (5 bases). From germline, CDR1 is MGHDK and CDR2 SYGVNS. This CDR3 contains 16 residues. Trimming pared 3 bases from V and 4 bases from J, leaving 17 bases between. CDR3 sequence reads: CASSDVGGLMADTQYF. CDR3 nucleotide sequence: TGTGCCAGCAGTGATGTCGGCGGGTTGATGGCAGATACGCAGTATTTT.

This chain's CDR3 is CASSGNRLDTEAFF. For the CDR3, the DNA is TGTGCCAGCAGTGGTAACAGGTTGGACACTGAAGCTTTCTTT. This sequence joins TRBV25-1 and TRBJ1-1; perhaps TRBD1 as D (5 bases). The length of the CDR3 is 14 residues. Trimming pared 4 bases from V and 3 bases from J, leaving 12 bases between. CDR1 and CDR2 (germline): MGHDK, SYGVNS.

This clonotype was detected many times. The genes are TRBV2 and TRBJ1-1; D remains ambiguous. This CDR3 region has 11 residues. From germline, CDR1 is SNHLY and CDR2 FYNNEI. Trimming removed 11 bases from V and 1 base from J, with 8 bases in between. The CDR3 loop is CAFLENTEAFF. DNA for the CDR3: TGTGCCTTCTTAGAGAACACTGAAGCTTTCTTT.

Only a few counts were recorded for this clonotype. CDR3 nucleotide sequence: TGTGCCAGCTCCCGCCGCGGGACCAGGGGTCTCGGGGAGCTGTTTTTT. Protein: CASSRRGTRGLGELFF. This chain uses TRBV2 with TRBJ2-2, with D perhaps assigned TRBD1 or TRBD2 (6 bases each). With 8 bases removed from V and 7 bases from J, the gap between germline ends came to 23 bases. Looked up from germline, CDR1 is SNHLY and CDR2 is FYNNEI. CDR3 length equals 16 residues.